This is a list of T cell receptor beta chains from one sample in a study of shared clonotypes between healthy human individuals. The data were produced by immunoSEQ multiplex PCR, yet TCRdb's version contains in-frame clones alone and is incomplete. The table shows some 2,100,000 clones, with approximately 96% occurring only once. Sequences were obtained from naive CD4+ T cells sorted from blood. These receptors all come from a man between 18 and 35 years old in good health. Both conserved end residues are part of each CDR3. The D gene is left open where the match is weak. Where a row states a size, it is once, few, many or the class of an expanded clone; other rows omit it.

J: TRBJ2-7; size: .; V: TRBV7-3; D: .; CDR3: CASSLVPGSSYEQYF; DNA: TGTGCCAGCAGCTTAGTCCCCGGCAGCTCCTACGAGCAGTACTTC
J: TRBJ2-7; size: .; V: TRBV5-6; D: TRBD1; CDR3: CASSANQGANEQYF; DNA: TGTGCCAGCAGCGCAAACCAGGGGGCCAACGAGCAGTACTTC
J: TRBJ2-7; size: .; V: TRBV30; D: TRBD2; CDR3: CAWSVGGRVSGEQYF; DNA: TGTGCCTGGAGTGTAGGCGGGAGGGTTTCAGGGGAGCAGTACTTC
J: TRBJ1-2; size: .; V: TRBV9; D: .; CDR3: CASSPGKVTSYGYTF; DNA: TGTGCCAGCAGCCCCGGAAAGGTAACATCGTATGGCTACACCTTC
J: TRBJ2-4; size: .; V: TRBV11-2; D: .; CDR3: CASSLDPDTKNIQYF; DNA: TGTGCCAGCAGCTTAGACCCGGACACCAAAAACATTCAGTACTTC
J: TRBJ2-7; size: .; V: TRBV6-5; D: .; CDR3: CASNRLGGALFEQYF; DNA: TGTGCCAGTAATAGGCTTGGGGGCGCCTTATTCGAGCAGTACTTC
J: TRBJ1-5; size: .; V: TRBV19; D: .; CDR3: CASSIKGSNSNQPQHF; DNA: TGTGCCAGTAGTATCAAGGGCAGCAATAGCAATCAGCCCCAGCATTTT
J: TRBJ2-7; size: .; V: TRBV4-1; D: .; CDR3: CASSQEGGSPYEQYF; DNA: TGCGCCAGCAGCCAAGAAGGCGGTTCTCCTTACGAGCAGTACTTC
J: TRBJ1-2; size: .; V: TRBV6-5; D: TRBD1; CDR3: CASSYRAGGNGYTF; DNA: TGTGCCAGCAGTTACCGCGCAGGGGGCAACGGCTACACCTTC
J: TRBJ2-7; size: .; V: TRBV5-8; D: .; CDR3: CASTRGNRASPSYEQYF; DNA: TGTGCCAGCACGAGGGGGAACAGGGCTTCACCCTCCTACGAGCAGTACTTC
J: TRBJ1-5; size: once; V: TRBV6-1; D: .; CDR3: CASSDWQVSNQPQHF; DNA: TGTGCCAGCAGTGATTGGCAGGTTAGCAATCAGCCCCAGCATTTT
J: TRBJ1-1; size: .; V: TRBV30; D: .; CDR3: CAAEPGGLVEAFF; DNA: TGTGCCGCGGAACCAGGAGGGCTGGTTGAAGCTTTCTTT
J: TRBJ1-1; size: .; V: TRBV9; D: .; CDR3: CASSVVQIRNTEAFF; DNA: TGTGCCAGCAGCGTAGTACAGATAAGGAACACTGAAGCTTTCTTT
J: TRBJ2-7; size: .; V: TRBV5-1; D: .; CDR3: CASSLVPGQANYEQYF; DNA: TGCGCCAGCAGCTTGGTTCCCGGGCAGGCCAACTACGAGCAGTACTTC
J: TRBJ1-3; size: .; V: TRBV5-1; D: .; CDR3: CASSLLPGGNTIYF; DNA: TGCGCCAGCAGCTTGCTGCCGGGTGGAAACACCATATATTTT
J: TRBJ1-2; size: .; V: TRBV7-9; D: .; CDR3: CASSLAGTAPYGYTF; DNA: TGTGCCAGCAGCTTAGCGGGGACGGCCCCCTATGGCTACACCTTC
J: TRBJ2-7; size: .; V: TRBV5-4; D: TRBD1; CDR3: CASSDDRQGRKYF; DNA: TGTGCCAGCAGCGACGACCGACAGGGCAGGAAGTACTTC